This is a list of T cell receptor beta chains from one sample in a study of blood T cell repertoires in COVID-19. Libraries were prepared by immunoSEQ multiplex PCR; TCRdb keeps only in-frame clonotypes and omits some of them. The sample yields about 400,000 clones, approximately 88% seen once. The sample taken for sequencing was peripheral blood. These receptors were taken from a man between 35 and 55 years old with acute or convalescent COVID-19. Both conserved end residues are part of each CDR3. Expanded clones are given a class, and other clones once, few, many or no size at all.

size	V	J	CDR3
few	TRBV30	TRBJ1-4	CAWSERWDEKLFF
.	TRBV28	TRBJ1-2	CASSSGGLYGYTF
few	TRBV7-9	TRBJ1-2	CASSRGGWELYGYTF
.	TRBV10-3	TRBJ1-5	CAIRAGAYPNQPQHF
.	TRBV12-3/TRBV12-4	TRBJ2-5	CASARGDLETQYF
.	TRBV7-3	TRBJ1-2	CASTPDGRANYGYTF
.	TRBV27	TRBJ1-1	CASSRQVLNTEAFF
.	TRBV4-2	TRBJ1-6	CASSQAESPLHF
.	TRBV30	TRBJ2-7	CAWSVTSYEQYF
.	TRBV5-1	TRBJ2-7	CASSLGLAGDEQYF
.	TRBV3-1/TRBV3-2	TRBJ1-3	CASTRDSGNTIYF
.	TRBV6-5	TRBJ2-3	CASSSTGGGPDTQYF
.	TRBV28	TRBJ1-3	CASSFPTISGNTIYF
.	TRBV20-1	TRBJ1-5	CSASGQREGQPQHF
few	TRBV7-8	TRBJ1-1	CASSRDRGDFYAFF
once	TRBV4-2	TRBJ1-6	CASSHGQENSPLHF
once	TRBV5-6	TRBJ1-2	CASSLQGTYGYTF
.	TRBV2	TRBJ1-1	CASRVSEAFF
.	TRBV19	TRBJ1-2	CASRGQFNYGYTF
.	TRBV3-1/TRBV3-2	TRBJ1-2	CASSPLGRGGYTF
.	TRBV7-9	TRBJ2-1	CASSLTGGLYNEQFF
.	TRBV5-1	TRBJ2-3	CASEARPSTDTQYF
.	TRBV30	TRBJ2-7	CAWSTSRTVTYEQYF
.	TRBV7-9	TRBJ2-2	CASSYRTGGSGELFF
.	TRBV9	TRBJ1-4	CASSIQGSSNEKLFF
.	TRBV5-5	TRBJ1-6	CASSFQGTSPLHF
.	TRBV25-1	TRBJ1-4	CASKGGNEKLFF
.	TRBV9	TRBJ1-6	CASSDRGGSRSPLHF
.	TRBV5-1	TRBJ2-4	CASSLLAGGPGNIQYF
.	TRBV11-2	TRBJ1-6	CASSRAGTRDSPLHF
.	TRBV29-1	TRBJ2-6	CSVVTGTGANVLTF
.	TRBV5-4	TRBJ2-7	CASSLGTDTYEQYF
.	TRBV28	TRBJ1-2	CASSGVKGAESTLYGYTF
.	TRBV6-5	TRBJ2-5	CASSRLAEGGETQYF
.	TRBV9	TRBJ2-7	CASSALQGGYEQYF
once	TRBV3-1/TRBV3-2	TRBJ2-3	CASSQDGGEIDTQYF
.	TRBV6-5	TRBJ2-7	CASSYSYGAGEQYF
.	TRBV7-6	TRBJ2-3	CASSRGTSGTDTQYF
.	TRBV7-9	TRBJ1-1	CASSSLSRTEAFF
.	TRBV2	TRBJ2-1	CASSEKGGSYNEQFF
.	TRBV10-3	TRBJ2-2	CAISGRRGNTGELFF
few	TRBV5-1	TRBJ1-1	CASIEGSGYTNTEAFF
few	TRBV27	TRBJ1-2	CASSAKTGTQGYTF
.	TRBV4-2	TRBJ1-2	CASSHRGYGYTF
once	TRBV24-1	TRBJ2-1	CATSAASGRAGSNEQFF